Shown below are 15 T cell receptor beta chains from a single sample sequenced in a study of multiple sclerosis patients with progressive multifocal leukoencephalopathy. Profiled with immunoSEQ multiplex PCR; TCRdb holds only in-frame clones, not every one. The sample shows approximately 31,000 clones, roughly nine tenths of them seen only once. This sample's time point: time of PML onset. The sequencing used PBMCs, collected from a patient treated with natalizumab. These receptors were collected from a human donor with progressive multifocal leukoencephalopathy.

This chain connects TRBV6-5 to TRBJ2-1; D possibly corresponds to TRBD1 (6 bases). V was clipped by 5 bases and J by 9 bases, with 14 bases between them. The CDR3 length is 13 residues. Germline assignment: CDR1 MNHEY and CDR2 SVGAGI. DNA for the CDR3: TGTGCCAGCAGTACCACCCAGGGGATTGAGCAGTTCTTC. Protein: CASSTTQGIEQFF.

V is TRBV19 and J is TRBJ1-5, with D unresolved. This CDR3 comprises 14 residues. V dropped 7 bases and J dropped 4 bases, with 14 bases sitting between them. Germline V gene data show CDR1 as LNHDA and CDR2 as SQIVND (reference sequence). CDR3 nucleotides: TGTGCCAGTAATGACCAGGTCACGAATCAGCCCCAGCATTTT. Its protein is CASNDQVTNQPQHF.

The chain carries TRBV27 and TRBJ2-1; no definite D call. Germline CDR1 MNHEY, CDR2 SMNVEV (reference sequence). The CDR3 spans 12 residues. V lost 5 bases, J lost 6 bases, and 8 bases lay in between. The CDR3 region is CASSIIGNEQFF. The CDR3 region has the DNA TGTGCCAGCAGTATAATCGGCAATGAGCAGTTCTTC.

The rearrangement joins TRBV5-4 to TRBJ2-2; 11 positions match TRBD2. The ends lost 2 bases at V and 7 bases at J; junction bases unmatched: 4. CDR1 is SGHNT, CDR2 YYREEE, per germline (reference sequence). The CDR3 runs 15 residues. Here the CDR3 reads CASSFVAGGVGELFF. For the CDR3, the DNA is TGTGCCAGCAGCTTCGTAGCGGGAGGGGTCGGGGAGCTGTTTTTT. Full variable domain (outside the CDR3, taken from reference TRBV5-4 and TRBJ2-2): ETGVTQSPTHLIKTRGQQVTLRCSSQSGHNTVSWYQQALGQGPQFIFQYYREEENGRGNFPPRFSGLQFPNYSSELNVNALELDDSALYLCASSFVAGGVGELFFGEGSRLTVL.

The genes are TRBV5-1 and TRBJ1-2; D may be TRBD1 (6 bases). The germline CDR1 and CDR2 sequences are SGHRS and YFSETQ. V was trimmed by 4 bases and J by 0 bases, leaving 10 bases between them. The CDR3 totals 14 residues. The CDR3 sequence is CASSRDTANYGYTF. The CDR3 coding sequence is TGCGCCAGCAGCCGGGACACCGCTAACTATGGCTACACCTTC.

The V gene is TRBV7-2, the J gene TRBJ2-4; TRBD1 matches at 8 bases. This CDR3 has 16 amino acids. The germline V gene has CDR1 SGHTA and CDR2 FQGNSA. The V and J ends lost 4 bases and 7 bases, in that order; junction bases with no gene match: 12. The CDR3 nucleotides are TGTGCCAGCAGCTCGTACCTGACAGGGGCGTCGAACATTCAGTACTTC. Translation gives CASSSYLTGASNIQYF.

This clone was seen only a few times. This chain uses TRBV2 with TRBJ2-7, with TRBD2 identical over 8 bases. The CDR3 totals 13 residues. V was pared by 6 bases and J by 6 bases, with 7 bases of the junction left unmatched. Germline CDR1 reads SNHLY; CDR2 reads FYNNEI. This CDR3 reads CASSEPGGTEQYF. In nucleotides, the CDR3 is TGTGCCAGCAGCGAACCGGGGGGGACCGAGCAGTACTTC.

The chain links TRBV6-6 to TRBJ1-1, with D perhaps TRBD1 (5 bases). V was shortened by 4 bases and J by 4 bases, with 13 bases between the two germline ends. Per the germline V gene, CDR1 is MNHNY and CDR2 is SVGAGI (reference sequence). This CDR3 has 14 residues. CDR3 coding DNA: TGTGCCAGCAGTTCGCAGGGTCGTGGCACTGAAGCTTTCTTT. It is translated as CASSSQGRGTEAFF.

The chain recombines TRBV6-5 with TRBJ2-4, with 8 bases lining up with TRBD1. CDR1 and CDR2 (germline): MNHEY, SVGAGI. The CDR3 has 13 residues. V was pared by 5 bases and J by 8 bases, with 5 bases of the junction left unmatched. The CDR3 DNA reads TGTGCCAGCAGTGGCGACAGGGGAGACATTCAGTACTTC. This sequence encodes CASSGDRGDIQYF.

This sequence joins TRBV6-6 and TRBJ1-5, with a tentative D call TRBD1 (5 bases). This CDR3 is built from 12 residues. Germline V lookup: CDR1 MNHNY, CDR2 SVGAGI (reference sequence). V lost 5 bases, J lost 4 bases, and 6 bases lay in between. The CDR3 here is CASSGANQPQHF. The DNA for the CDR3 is TGTGCCAGCAGTGGGGCGAATCAGCCCCAGCATTTT.

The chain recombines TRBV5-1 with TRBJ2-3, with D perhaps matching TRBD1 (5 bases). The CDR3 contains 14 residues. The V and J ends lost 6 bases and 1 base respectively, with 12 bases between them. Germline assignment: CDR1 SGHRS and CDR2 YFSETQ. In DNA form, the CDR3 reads TGCGCCAGCATGATCCAGGGTCGCACAGATACGCAGTATTTT. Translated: CASMIQGRTDTQYF.

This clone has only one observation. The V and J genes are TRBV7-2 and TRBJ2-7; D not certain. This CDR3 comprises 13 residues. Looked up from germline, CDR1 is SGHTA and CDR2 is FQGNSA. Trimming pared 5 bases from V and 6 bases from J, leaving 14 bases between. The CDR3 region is CASSPFLGFEQYF. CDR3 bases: TGTGCCAGCAGCCCGTTTTTGGGGTTCGAGCAGTACTTC.

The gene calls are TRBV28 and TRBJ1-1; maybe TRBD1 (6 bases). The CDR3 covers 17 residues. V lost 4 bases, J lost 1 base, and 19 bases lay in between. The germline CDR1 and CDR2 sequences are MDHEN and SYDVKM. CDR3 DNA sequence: TGTGCCAGCAGTTCAATGTGGGAGGGGGGCCCGAACACTGAAGCTTTCTTT. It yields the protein CASSSMWEGGPNTEAFF.

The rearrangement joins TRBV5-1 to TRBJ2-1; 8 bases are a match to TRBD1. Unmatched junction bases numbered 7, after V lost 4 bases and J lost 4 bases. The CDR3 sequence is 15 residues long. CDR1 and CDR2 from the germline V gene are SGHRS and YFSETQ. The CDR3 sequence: CASSVQGAEYNEQFF. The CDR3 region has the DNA TGCGCCAGCAGCGTGCAGGGGGCGGAATACAATGAGCAGTTCTTC. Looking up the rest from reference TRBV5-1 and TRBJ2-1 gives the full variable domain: KAGVTQTPRYLIKTRGQQVTLSCSPISGHRSVSWYQQTPGQGLQFLFEYFSETQRNKGNFPGRFSGRQFSNSRSEMNVSTLELGDSALYLCASSVQGAEYNEQFFGPGTRLTVL.

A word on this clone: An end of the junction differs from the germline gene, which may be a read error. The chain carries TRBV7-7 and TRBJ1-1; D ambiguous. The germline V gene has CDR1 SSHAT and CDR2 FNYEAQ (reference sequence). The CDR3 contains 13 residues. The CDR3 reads CASSRQPNTEAFF. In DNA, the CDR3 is TGTGCTAGCAGCCGACAACCGAACACTGAAGCTTTCTTT. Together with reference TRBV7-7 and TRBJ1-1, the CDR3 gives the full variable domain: GAGVSQSPRYKVTKRGQDVTLRCDPISSHATLYWYQQALGQGPEFLTYFNYEAQPDKSGLPSDRFSAERPEGSISTLTIQRTEQRDSAMYRCASSRQPNTEAFFGQGTRLTVV.